The rows below give T cell receptor beta chains drawn from one sample of a study of blood T cell repertoires in COVID-19. Measured with immunoSEQ multiplex PCR; TCRdb has only the in-frame clones, and not every one. The top ten clones hold roughly 2.9% of a sample with 280,000 or so clones, around nine tenths of them seen once. Source material: PBMCs or T cells enriched from blood (not recorded which). All receptors come from a woman aged 45-65 years who had been exposed to COVID-19. Each CDR3 is given with its conserved first and last residue. Each record gives: V gene, clone size, J gene, D gene, CDR3 protein, CDR3 DNA. A D gene is named only where the DNA matches it firmly. Clone size is shown for a subset of rows, as once, few, many or a class of expanded clone.

v_call: TRBV11-2; clone_size: few; j_call: TRBJ1-3; d_call: -; cdr3_aa: CASSLSITGNTIYF; cdr3_nt: TGTGCCAGCAGCCTGAGTATTACTGGAAACACCATATATTTT
v_call: TRBV6-5; clone_size: -; j_call: TRBJ2-5; d_call: -; cdr3_aa: CASSYWRRTQYF; cdr3_nt: TGTGCCAGCAGTTACTGGCGGAGAACCCAGTACTTC
v_call: TRBV28; clone_size: -; j_call: TRBJ1-1; d_call: -; cdr3_aa: CASSLSPEYQAFF; cdr3_nt: TGTGCCAGCAGTTTATCGCCCGAGTACCAAGCTTTCTTT
v_call: TRBV11-3; clone_size: -; j_call: TRBJ2-1; d_call: TRBD2; cdr3_aa: CASSGGSSGGSYNEQFF; cdr3_nt: TGTGCCAGCAGCGGAGGGTCTAGCGGGGGCTCCTACAATGAGCAGTTCTTC
v_call: TRBV3-1/TRBV3-2; clone_size: -; j_call: TRBJ2-7; d_call: TRBD2; cdr3_aa: CASSQEVSGVYEQYF; cdr3_nt: TGTGCCAGCAGCCAAGAGGTTAGCGGGGTCTACGAGCAGTACTTC
v_call: TRBV5-1; clone_size: -; j_call: TRBJ2-2; d_call: TRBD2; cdr3_aa: CASQPSGGSTGELFF; cdr3_nt: TGCGCCAGCCAACCTAGCGGAGGGTCCACCGGGGAGCTGTTTTTT
v_call: TRBV18; clone_size: -; j_call: TRBJ2-6; d_call: -; cdr3_aa: CASSPSGSGANVLTF; cdr3_nt: TGTGCCAGCTCACCATCCGGGTCTGGGGCCAACGTCCTGACTTTC
v_call: TRBV5-1; clone_size: -; j_call: TRBJ2-7; d_call: -; cdr3_aa: CASSLDGGMSSYEQYF; cdr3_nt: TGCGCCAGCAGCTTGGACGGAGGGATGTCCTCCTACGAGCAGTACTTC
v_call: TRBV12-2; clone_size: -; j_call: TRBJ1-3; d_call: -; cdr3_aa: CASRLAGYRGFGNTIYF; cdr3_nt: TGTGCAAGTCGCTTAGCAGGGTACAGGGGCTTTGGAAACACCATATATTTT
v_call: TRBV4-2; clone_size: once; j_call: TRBJ1-4; d_call: TRBD1; cdr3_aa: CASSQAGDRAEKLFF; cdr3_nt: TGTGCCAGCAGCCAGGCCGGGGACAGGGCTGAAAAACTGTTTTTT
v_call: TRBV3-1/TRBV3-2; clone_size: -; j_call: TRBJ1-4; d_call: -; cdr3_aa: CASSAGGAMVEKLFF; cdr3_nt: TGTGCCAGCAGTGCCGGGGGGGCCATGGTTGAAAAACTGTTTTTT
v_call: TRBV28; clone_size: few; j_call: TRBJ1-5; d_call: -; cdr3_aa: CASSPHRVLEPQHF; cdr3_nt: TGTGCCAGCAGTCCCCACAGGGTGTTGGAGCCCCAGCATTTT
v_call: TRBV9; clone_size: once; j_call: TRBJ1-2; d_call: -; cdr3_aa: CASSVGGAGYGYTF; cdr3_nt: TGTGCCAGCAGCGTAGGAGGAGCGGGCTATGGCTACACCTTC
v_call: TRBV4-1; clone_size: -; j_call: TRBJ1-2; d_call: TRBD1; cdr3_aa: CASSQPDRGYGYTF; cdr3_nt: TGCGCCAGCAGCCAACCGGACAGGGGTTATGGCTACACCTTC
v_call: TRBV5-1; clone_size: -; j_call: TRBJ1-1; d_call: -; cdr3_aa: CASSLDWGASSEAFF; cdr3_nt: TGCGCCAGCAGCTTGGATTGGGGCGCGAGTTCTGAAGCTTTCTTT
v_call: TRBV27; clone_size: -; j_call: TRBJ2-7; d_call: TRBD1; cdr3_aa: CASSWGQGVGEQYF; cdr3_nt: TGTGCCAGCAGTTGGGGGCAGGGGGTAGGGGAGCAGTACTTC
v_call: TRBV9; clone_size: -; j_call: TRBJ2-5; d_call: -; cdr3_aa: CASSVADQETQYF; cdr3_nt: TGTGCCAGCAGCGTGGCGGACCAAGAGACCCAGTACTTC
v_call: TRBV13; clone_size: -; j_call: TRBJ1-2; d_call: TRBD1; cdr3_aa: CASSLVMGQGGGYTF; cdr3_nt: TGTGCCAGCAGCTTAGTTATGGGACAGGGCGGTGGCTACACCTTC
v_call: TRBV7-2; clone_size: few; j_call: TRBJ2-1; d_call: TRBD2; cdr3_aa: CASRIQAGGYYNEQFF; cdr3_nt: TGTGCCAGCAGGATTCAAGCGGGGGGATACTACAATGAGCAGTTCTTC
v_call: TRBV14; clone_size: -; j_call: TRBJ2-5; d_call: TRBD1; cdr3_aa: CASSHRTGGETQYF; cdr3_nt: TGTGCCAGCAGCCACAGGACAGGAGGAGAGACCCAGTACTTC
v_call: TRBV18; clone_size: -; j_call: TRBJ2-1; d_call: TRBD1; cdr3_aa: CASSLNTGVRYNEQFF; cdr3_nt: TGTGCCAGCTCACTGAACACAGGGGTACGCTACAATGAGCAGTTCTTC
v_call: TRBV5-1; clone_size: -; j_call: TRBJ2-6; d_call: -; cdr3_aa: CASSFNPFTGSGANVLTF; cdr3_nt: TGCGCCAGCAGCTTTAACCCATTTACGGGCTCTGGGGCCAACGTCCTGACTTTC
v_call: TRBV10-3; clone_size: -; j_call: TRBJ1-2; d_call: -; cdr3_aa: CAIRAEGIGKGYTF; cdr3_nt: TGTGCCATCAGGGCGGAGGGGATCGGTAAGGGCTACACCTTC
v_call: TRBV7-9; clone_size: once; j_call: TRBJ2-7; d_call: -; cdr3_aa: CASSLGQKPEQYF; cdr3_nt: TGTGCCAGCAGCTTAGGACAGAAACCCGAGCAGTACTTC
v_call: TRBV11-2; clone_size: -; j_call: TRBJ1-1; d_call: -; cdr3_aa: CASSLKRGQKAFF; cdr3_nt: TGTGCCAGCAGCCTCAAGAGAGGACAGAAAGCTTTCTTT
v_call: TRBV5-1; clone_size: -; j_call: TRBJ1-1; d_call: -; cdr3_aa: CASSLGGGSKTEAFF; cdr3_nt: TGCGCCAGCAGCTTGGGCGGAGGGTCGAAAACTGAAGCTTTCTTT
v_call: TRBV3-1/TRBV3-2; clone_size: -; j_call: TRBJ2-2; d_call: TRBD1; cdr3_aa: CASSPRDRAIAGELFF; cdr3_nt: TGTGCCAGCAGTCCCCGGGACAGGGCTATAGCCGGGGAGCTGTTTTTT
v_call: TRBV19; clone_size: -; j_call: TRBJ1-1; d_call: TRBD1; cdr3_aa: CASSGPGQYTEAFF; cdr3_nt: TGTGCCAGTAGTGGGCCGGGACAGTATACTGAAGCTTTCTTT
v_call: TRBV2; clone_size: few; j_call: TRBJ1-2; d_call: -; cdr3_aa: CASTGGVRGGYYGYTF; cdr3_nt: TGTGCCAGCACCGGGGGTGTCCGGGGTGGGTACTATGGCTACACCTTC
v_call: TRBV6-5; clone_size: -; j_call: TRBJ1-5; d_call: -; cdr3_aa: CASSQSPQGGQPQHF; cdr3_nt: TGTGCCAGCAGCCAATCCCCGCAGGGCGGTCAGCCCCAGCATTTT
v_call: TRBV7-9; clone_size: once; j_call: TRBJ1-5; d_call: TRBD1; cdr3_aa: CASSLVDRAQHF; cdr3_nt: TGTGCCAGCAGCTTAGTGGACAGGGCCCAGCATTTT
v_call: TRBV9; clone_size: -; j_call: TRBJ2-7; d_call: -; cdr3_aa: CASNPDIFSYEQYF; cdr3_nt: TGTGCCAGCAACCCCGACATTTTCTCCTACGAGCAGTACTTC
v_call: TRBV6-5; clone_size: once; j_call: TRBJ1-4; d_call: TRBD1; cdr3_aa: CASSFTGGGNEKLFF; cdr3_nt: TGTGCCAGCAGTTTCACAGGGGGCGGGAATGAAAAACTGTTTTTT
v_call: TRBV20-1; clone_size: -; j_call: TRBJ1-3; d_call: -; cdr3_aa: CSASDLRREPGNTIYF; cdr3_nt: TGCAGTGCTAGTGACCTGCGCAGGGAACCTGGAAACACCATATATTTT
v_call: TRBV5-4; clone_size: -; j_call: TRBJ1-1; d_call: TRBD1; cdr3_aa: CASSGDRENTEAFF; cdr3_nt: TGTGCCAGCAGCGGGGACAGGGAGAACACTGAAGCTTTCTTT
v_call: TRBV5-4; clone_size: -; j_call: TRBJ2-3; d_call: TRBD1; cdr3_aa: CASSPYRGPGTDTQYF; cdr3_nt: TGTGCCAGCAGTCCTTACAGGGGGCCGGGCACAGATACGCAGTATTTT
v_call: TRBV3-1/TRBV3-2; clone_size: -; j_call: TRBJ2-7; d_call: TRBD2; cdr3_aa: CASRPTSGGADEQYF; cdr3_nt: TGTGCCAGCAGGCCGACTAGCGGGGGGGCAGACGAGCAGTACTTC
v_call: TRBV6-9; clone_size: -; j_call: TRBJ2-2; d_call: TRBD1; cdr3_aa: CASSYRTGYTGELFF; cdr3_nt: TGTGCCAGCAGTTACCGGACAGGATATACCGGGGAGCTGTTTTTT
v_call: TRBV7-8; clone_size: once; j_call: TRBJ2-1; d_call: TRBD2; cdr3_aa: CASLEGTSGGDEQFF; cdr3_nt: TGTGCCAGCCTCGAAGGGACTAGCGGGGGCGATGAGCAGTTCTTC
v_call: TRBV5-6; clone_size: -; j_call: TRBJ1-1; d_call: -; cdr3_aa: CASRPGERDTEAFF; cdr3_nt: TGTGCCAGCAGACCAGGGGAGAGGGACACTGAAGCTTTCTTT
v_call: TRBV6-1; clone_size: once; j_call: TRBJ1-5; d_call: -; cdr3_aa: CASSVHAIPQPQHF; cdr3_nt: TGTGCCAGCAGTGTCCATGCGATTCCTCAGCCCCAGCATTTT
v_call: TRBV3-1/TRBV3-2; clone_size: -; j_call: TRBJ1-1; d_call: TRBD1; cdr3_aa: CASSPHRQGGTEAFF; cdr3_nt: TGTGCCAGCAGCCCCCACCGACAGGGTGGCACTGAAGCTTTCTTT
v_call: TRBV6-4; clone_size: once; j_call: TRBJ2-3; d_call: TRBD1; cdr3_aa: CASSQDRGLADTQYF; cdr3_nt: TGTGCCAGCAGCCAGGACAGGGGGCTAGCAGATACGCAGTATTTT
v_call: TRBV15; clone_size: once; j_call: TRBJ1-1; d_call: -; cdr3_aa: CATSSTIFNTEAFF; cdr3_nt: TGTGCCACCAGCAGTACAATTTTTAACACTGAAGCTTTCTTT
v_call: TRBV5-1; clone_size: -; j_call: TRBJ1-1; d_call: TRBD1; cdr3_aa: CASTIGTANTEAFF; cdr3_nt: TGCGCCAGCACCATCGGGACAGCAAACACTGAAGCTTTCTTT
v_call: TRBV5-1; clone_size: -; j_call: TRBJ1-2; d_call: -; cdr3_aa: CASSLDSRDYGYTF; cdr3_nt: TGCGCCAGCAGCCTTGACTCACGGGATTATGGCTACACCTTC
v_call: TRBV7-2; clone_size: -; j_call: TRBJ2-5; d_call: -; cdr3_aa: CASSGQTGVETQYF; cdr3_nt: TGTGCCAGCAGCGGACAGACAGGTGTGGAGACCCAGTACTTC